The text below deals with one TCR beta chain. As originally analysed: Reference gene primer amplification gave estimated nucleated cell counts. The repertoire was sequenced with immunoSEQ multiplex PCR; TCRdb's copy has only in-frame clones and lacks some. V and J calls and clone size are as listed in that table; D and trimming were resolved from the DNA. The profile covers 90,000 to 120,000 clones, with roughly 84% appearing a single time and over 4% taken by the ten largest. This sample was included in a study of blood T cell repertoires in COVID-19. Study-level information: The samples span acute and convalescent COVID-19 from the United States, Italy and Spain. T cells, B-cell-depleted T cells, or PBMCs provided the cDNA or gDNA that served as material.

Germline values: CDR1 SGHTA, CDR2 FQGNSA. This CDR3 has 14 amino acids. V lost 5 bases, J lost 8 bases, and 6 bases stayed unmatched. The chain is built from TRBV7-2 and TRBJ2-4; 10 bases line up with TRBD2. Sequencing was done on a sample of peripheral blood. The receptor comes from a human donor in a cohort sampled during active COVID-19. CDR3 DNA sequence: TGTGCCAGCAGCCAAAGCGGGAGGGCTTACATTCAGTACTTC. Amino acids: CASSQSGRAYIQYF. Supplemented by reference TRBV7-2 and TRBJ2-4, the full variable domain reads GAGVSQSPSNKVTEKGKDVELRCDPISGHTALYWYRQSLGQGLEFLIYFQGNSAPDKSGLPSDRFSAERTGGSVSTLTIQRTQQEDSAVYLCASSQSGRAYIQYFGAGTRLSVL.